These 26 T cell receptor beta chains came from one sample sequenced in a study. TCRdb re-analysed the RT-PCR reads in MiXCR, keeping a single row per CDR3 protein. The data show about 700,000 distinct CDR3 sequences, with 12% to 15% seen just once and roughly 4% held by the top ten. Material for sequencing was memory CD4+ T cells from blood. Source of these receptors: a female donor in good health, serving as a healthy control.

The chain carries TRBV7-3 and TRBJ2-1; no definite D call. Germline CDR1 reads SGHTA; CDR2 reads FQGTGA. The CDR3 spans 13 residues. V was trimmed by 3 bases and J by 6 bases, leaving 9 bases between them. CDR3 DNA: TGTGCCAGCAGCTTCACGTCGGGCAATGAGCAGTTCTTC. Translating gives CASSFTSGNEQFF.

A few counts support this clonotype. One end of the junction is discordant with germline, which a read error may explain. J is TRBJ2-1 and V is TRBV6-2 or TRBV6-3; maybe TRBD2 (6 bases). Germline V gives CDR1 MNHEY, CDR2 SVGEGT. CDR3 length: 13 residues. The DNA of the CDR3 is TGTGCCAGCAGTTACTATTTTAATGGAGGGAGGAGCTTC. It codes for CASSYYFNGGRSF.

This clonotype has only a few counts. The CDR3 nucleotides are TGTGCCAGCAGCAAAGGGGGAAATGGAAACACCATATATTTT. It translates to CASSKGGNGNTIYF. V usage is TRBV11-2 and J usage is TRBJ1-3; tentative D call: TRBD1 (6 bases). V was clipped by 5 bases and J by 3 bases, with 11 bases between them. This CDR3 spans 14 amino acids. Germline lookup yields CDR1 SGHAT and CDR2 FQNNGV.

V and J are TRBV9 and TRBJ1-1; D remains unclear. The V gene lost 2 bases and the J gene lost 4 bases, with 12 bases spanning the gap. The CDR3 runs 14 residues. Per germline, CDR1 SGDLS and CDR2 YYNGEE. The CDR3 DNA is TGTGCCAGCAGCGTCGGGGATCGGATCACTGAAGCTTTCTTT. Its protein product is CASSVGDRITEAFF.

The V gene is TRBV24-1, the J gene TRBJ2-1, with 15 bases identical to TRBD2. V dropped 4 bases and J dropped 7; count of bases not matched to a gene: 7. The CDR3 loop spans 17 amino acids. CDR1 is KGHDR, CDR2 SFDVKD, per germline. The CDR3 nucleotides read TGTGCCACCAGTGACCGGACTAGCGGGAGGGCGGGAAATGAGCAGTTCTTC. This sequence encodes CATSDRTSGRAGNEQFF.

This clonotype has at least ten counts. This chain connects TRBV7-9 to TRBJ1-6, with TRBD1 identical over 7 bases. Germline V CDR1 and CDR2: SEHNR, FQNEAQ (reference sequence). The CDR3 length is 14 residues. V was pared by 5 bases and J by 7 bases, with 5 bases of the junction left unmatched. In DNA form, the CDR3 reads TGTGCCAGCAGCGCGACAGGGTCCAATTCACCCCTCCACTTT. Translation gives CASSATGSNSPLHF.

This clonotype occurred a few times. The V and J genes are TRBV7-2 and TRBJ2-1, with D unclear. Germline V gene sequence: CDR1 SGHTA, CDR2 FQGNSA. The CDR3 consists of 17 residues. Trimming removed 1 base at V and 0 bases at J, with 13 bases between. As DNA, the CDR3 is TGTGCCAGCAGCTTAGATAGCAGCCTGAGCTCCTACAATGAGCAGTTCTTC. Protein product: CASSLDSSLSSYNEQFF.

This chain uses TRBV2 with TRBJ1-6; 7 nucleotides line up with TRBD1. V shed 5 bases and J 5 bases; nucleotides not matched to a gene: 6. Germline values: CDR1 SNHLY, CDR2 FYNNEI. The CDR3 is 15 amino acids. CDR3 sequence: CASSLAGQHNSPLHF. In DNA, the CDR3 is TGTGCCAGCAGTCTCGCGGGACAGCATAATTCACCCCTCCACTTT.

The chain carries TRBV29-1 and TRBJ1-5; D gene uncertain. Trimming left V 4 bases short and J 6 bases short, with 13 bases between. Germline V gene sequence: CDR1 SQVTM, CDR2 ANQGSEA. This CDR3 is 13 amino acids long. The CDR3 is CSVVRQVGQPQHF. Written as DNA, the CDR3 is TGCAGCGTTGTGCGGCAGGTCGGTCAGCCCCAGCATTTT.

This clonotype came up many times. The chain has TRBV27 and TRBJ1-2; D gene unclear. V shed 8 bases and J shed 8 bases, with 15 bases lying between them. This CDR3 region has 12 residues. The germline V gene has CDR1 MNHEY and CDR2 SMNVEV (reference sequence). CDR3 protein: CASGSVFGGYTF. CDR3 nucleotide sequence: TGTGCCAGCGGGTCAGTATTCGGCGGCTACACCTTC.

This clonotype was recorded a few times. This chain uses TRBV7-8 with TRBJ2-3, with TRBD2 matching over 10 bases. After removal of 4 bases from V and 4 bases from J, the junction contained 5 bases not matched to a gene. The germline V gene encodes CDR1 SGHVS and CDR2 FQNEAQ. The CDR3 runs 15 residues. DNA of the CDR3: TGTGCCAGCAGCTCCGGGACTAGCGAGGCAGATACGCAGTATTTT. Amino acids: CASSSGTSEADTQYF.

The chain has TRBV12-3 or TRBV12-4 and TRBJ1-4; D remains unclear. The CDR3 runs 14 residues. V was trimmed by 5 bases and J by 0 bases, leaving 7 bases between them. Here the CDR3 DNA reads TGTGCCAGCAGTAGACTTGCAACTAATGAAAAACTGTTTTTT. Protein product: CASSRLATNEKLFF.

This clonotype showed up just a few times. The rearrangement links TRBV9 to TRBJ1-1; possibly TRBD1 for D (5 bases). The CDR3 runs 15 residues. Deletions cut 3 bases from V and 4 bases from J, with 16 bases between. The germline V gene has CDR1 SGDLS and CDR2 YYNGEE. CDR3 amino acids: CASSAGRRAGTEAFF. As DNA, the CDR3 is TGTGCCAGCAGCGCGGGACGGAGAGCGGGCACTGAAGCTTTCTTT.

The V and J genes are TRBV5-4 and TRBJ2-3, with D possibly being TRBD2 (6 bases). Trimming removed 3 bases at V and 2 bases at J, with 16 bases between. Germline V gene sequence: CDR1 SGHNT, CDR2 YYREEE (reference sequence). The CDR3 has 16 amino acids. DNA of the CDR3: TGTGCCAGCAGCTCCAAGGTGGGAGGAAACACAGATACGCAGTATTTT. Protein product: CASSSKVGGNTDTQYF.

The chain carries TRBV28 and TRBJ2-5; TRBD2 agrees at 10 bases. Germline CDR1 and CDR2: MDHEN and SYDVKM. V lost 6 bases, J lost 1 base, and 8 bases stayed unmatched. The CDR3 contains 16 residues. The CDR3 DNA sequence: TGTGCCAGCAGCACGGTAGCGGGAGGTTTCCAAGAGACCCAGTACTTC. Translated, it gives CASSTVAGGFQETQYF.

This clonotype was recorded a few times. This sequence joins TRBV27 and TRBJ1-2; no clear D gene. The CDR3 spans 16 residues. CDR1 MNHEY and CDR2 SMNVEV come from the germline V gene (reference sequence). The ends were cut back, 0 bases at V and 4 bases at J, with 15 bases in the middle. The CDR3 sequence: CASSLSGTWEPYGYTF. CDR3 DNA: TGTGCCAGCAGTTTATCCGGAACCTGGGAACCCTATGGCTACACCTTC.

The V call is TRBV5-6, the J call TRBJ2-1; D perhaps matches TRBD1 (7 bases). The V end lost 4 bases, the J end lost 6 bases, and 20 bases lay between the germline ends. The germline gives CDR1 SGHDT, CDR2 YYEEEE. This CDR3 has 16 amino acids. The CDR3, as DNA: TGTGCCAGCAGCAGCTGGACGGGCCAGGGGGGCAATGAGCAGTTCTTC. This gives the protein CASSSWTGQGGNEQFF.

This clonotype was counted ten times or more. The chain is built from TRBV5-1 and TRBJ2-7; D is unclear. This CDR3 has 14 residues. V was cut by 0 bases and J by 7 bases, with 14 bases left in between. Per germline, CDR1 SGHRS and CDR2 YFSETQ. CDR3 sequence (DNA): TGCGCCAGCAGCTTGGATCCCCCCCCCGGGGAGCAGTACTTC. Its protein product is CASSLDPPPGEQYF.

CDR3 amino acids: CASSVAEGEAFF. As DNA, the CDR3 is TGTGCCAGCAGCGTAGCGGAAGGTGAAGCTTTCTTT. This chain connects TRBV9 to TRBJ1-1, with no clear D. V gave up 0 bases and J gave up 7 bases, with 7 bases separating them. The germline V gene has CDR1 SGDLS and CDR2 YYNGEE. This CDR3 has 12 amino acids. The variable domain in full, completed from reference TRBV9 and TRBJ1-1, reads DSGVTQTPKHLITATGQRVTLRCSPRSGDLSVYWYQQSLDQGLQFLIQYYNGEERAKGNILERFSAQQFPDLHSELNLSSLELGDSALYFCASSVAEGEAFFGQGTRLTVV.

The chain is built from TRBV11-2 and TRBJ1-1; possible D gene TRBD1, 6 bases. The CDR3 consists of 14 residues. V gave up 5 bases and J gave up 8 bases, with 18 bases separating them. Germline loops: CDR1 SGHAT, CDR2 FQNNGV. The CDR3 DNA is TGTGCCAGCAGCCAAACCCCAGGGGAGGCAGAAGCTTTCTTT. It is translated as CASSQTPGEAEAFF.

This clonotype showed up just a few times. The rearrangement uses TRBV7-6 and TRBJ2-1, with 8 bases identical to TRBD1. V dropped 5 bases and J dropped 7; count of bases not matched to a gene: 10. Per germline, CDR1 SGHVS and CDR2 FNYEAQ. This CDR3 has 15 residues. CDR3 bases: TGTGCCAGCAGCCTCAGGACAGGGATGGGGAATGAGCAGTTCTTC. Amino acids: CASSLRTGMGNEQFF.

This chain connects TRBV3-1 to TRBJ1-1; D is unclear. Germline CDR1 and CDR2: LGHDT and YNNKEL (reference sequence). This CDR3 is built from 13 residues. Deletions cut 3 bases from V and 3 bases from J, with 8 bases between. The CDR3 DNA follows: TGTGCCAGCAGCCACGGCGGGTACACTGAAGCTTTCTTT. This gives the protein CASSHGGYTEAFF.

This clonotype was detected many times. The chain's CDR3 is CASSLLWDNPAGYTF. The CDR3 coding sequence is TGCGCCAGCAGCTTGTTGTGGGACAACCCAGCTGGCTACACCTTC. The rearrangement links TRBV5-1 to TRBJ1-2; tentatively, D is TRBD1 (6 bases). The germline gives CDR1 SGHRS, CDR2 YFSETQ. Trimming stripped 1 base from V and 7 bases from J, with 17 bases between. The CDR3 loop spans 15 amino acids.

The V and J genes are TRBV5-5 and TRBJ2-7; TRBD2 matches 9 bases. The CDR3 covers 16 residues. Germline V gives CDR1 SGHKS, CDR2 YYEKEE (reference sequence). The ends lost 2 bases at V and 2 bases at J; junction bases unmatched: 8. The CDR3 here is CASSFAGGPSPYEQYF. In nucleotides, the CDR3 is TGTGCCAGCAGCTTCGCGGGAGGGCCGTCCCCCTACGAGCAGTACTTC.

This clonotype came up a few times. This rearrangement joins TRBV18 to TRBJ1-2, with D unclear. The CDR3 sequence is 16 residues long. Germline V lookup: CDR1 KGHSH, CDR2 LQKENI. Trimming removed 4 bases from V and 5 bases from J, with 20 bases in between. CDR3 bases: TGTGCCAGCTCACTAACGTGGGTGGCAGACACATATGGCTACACCTTC. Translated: CASSLTWVADTYGYTF.

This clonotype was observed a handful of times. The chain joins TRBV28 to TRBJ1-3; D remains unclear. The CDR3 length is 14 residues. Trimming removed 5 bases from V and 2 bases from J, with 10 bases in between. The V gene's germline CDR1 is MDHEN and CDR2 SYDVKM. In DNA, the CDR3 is TGTGCCAGCAGTCCTCAACAACCTGGAAACACCATATATTTT. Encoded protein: CASSPQQPGNTIYF.